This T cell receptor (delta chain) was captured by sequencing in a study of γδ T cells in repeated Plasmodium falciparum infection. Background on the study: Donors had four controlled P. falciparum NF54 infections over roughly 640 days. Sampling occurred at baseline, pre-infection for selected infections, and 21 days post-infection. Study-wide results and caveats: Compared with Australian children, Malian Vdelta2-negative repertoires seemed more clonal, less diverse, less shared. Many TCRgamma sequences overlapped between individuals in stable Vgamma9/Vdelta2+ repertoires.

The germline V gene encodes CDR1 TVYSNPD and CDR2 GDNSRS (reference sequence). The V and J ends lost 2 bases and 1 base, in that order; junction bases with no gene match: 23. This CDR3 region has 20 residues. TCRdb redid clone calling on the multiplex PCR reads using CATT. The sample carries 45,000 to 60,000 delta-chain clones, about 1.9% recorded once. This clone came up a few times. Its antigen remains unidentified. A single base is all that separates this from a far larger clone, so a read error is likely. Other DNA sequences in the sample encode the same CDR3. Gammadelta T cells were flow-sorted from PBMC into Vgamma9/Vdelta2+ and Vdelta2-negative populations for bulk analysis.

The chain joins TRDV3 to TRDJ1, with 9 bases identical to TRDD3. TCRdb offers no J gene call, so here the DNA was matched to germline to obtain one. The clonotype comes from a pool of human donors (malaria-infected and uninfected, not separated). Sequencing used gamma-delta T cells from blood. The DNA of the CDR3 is TGTGCCTTTCAGCGCCCGCTACTAGGGGATACGCATGAGGGCACCGATAAACTCATCTTT. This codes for CAFQRPLLGDTHEGTDKLIF.